What follows are 2 T cell receptor beta chains derived from one specimen sequenced in a study of molecular identifiers for immune sequencing clone quantification. TCRdb reprocessed the PCR reads via MiXCR and lists one record per CDR3 protein. The sample holds 460,000 or so distinct CDR3 sequences, roughly 26% seen once. The sequencing sample was made of naive CD8+ T cells from blood, with Jurkat cell RNA spiked in. Subset denoted: FACS-sorted CD8+CD4-CCR7+CD45RA+ naive T cells. The receptors were gathered from a human donor in good health. Some libraries in this study had Jurkat cell RNA spiked in.

This clonotype came up many times. This chain joins TRBV7-9 and TRBJ1-1; D remains unclear. The germline gives CDR1 SEHNR, CDR2 FQNEAQ (reference sequence). V gave up 0 bases and J gave up 6 bases, with 11 bases separating them. The CDR3 contains 14 residues. CDR3 sequence reads: CASSLATIGPEAFF. The CDR3 bases are TGTGCCAGCAGCTTAGCTACCATTGGACCTGAAGCTTTCTTT. The entire variable domain, with the rest obtained from reference TRBV7-9 and TRBJ1-1, is as follows: DTGVSQNPRHKITKRGQNVTFRCDPISEHNRLYWYRQTLGQGPEFLTYFQNEAQLEKSRLLSDRFSAERPKGSFSTLEIQRTEQGDSAMYLCASSLATIGPEAFFGQGTRLTVV.

V is TRBV20-1 and J is TRBJ2-7, with a possible D match to TRBD1 (5 bases). Germline V gene sequence: CDR1 DFQATT, CDR2 SNEGSKA (reference sequence). The CDR3 is made up of 16 amino acids. Trimming removed 2 bases at V and 5 bases at J, with 22 bases between. The chain's CDR3 is CSARTFNASGPNEQYF. CDR3 nucleotide sequence: TGCAGTGCTAGAACATTCAACGCATCAGGGCCCAACGAGCAGTACTTC.